This TCR beta chain was recorded in a study of blood T cell repertoires in COVID-19 (dated by TCRdb to the early 2020s). About the full investigation: Collaborator samples came from the United States, Italy and Spain and covered acute and convalescent phases of COVID-19. The prospective study material was composed of cDNA or gDNA derived from T cells, B-cell-depleted T cells, or PBMCs. The dataset comprised deeply sampled blood TCRbeta repertoires from subjects exposed to, actively infected with, or recovered from COVID-19. The repertoires were released in a freely available public database intended as a resource for research on the immune response to SARS-CoV-2. Samples were obtained from the ongoing ImmuneRACE study (first 160 participants) and from over 1,000 subjects provided by 6 global collaborators. Nearly every sample came with metadata listing a de-identified subject ID, COVID-19 status, age in years and sex. Where available, HLA class I and class II types were taken from metadata supplied by the sample provider and were not determined by assay-based typing. Study-wide conclusions, independent of this receptor: How much clinical and demographic metadata was included differed by source and by participant, and the metadata was provided uncurated.

Whole blood was collected in K2EDTA tubes by collaborating institutions according to the institutions' own protocols. For TCRbeta analysis, collaborator samples were shipped as frozen whole blood, as isolated PBMCs, or as DNA extracted from either sample type. Based on the germline V gene, the CDR1 and CDR2 sequences are SGDLS and YYNGEE. Trimming accounts for 10 bases at V and 2 bases at J, while the number of junction bases matched to no gene is 5. Taken from cysteine to phenylalanine, the CDR3 has 13 residues. The DNA shown is the 39-base CDR3, in frame from base 1. Comment on this clone: This receptor's antigen is unknown. No much larger clonotype is one base removed from it; base qualities were not supplied.

The immunoSEQ Assay, a bias-controlled multiplex PCR, was used to amplify TCRbeta CDR3 regions from genomic DNA. Turning to the authors' computational methods: Within the assay, amplification of reference gene primers was used to estimate how many nucleated cells each sample contained. Sequence reads were collapsed and filtered to measure the absolute abundance of every unique TCRbeta CDR3 rearrangement. For each sample, productive Simpson clonality was calculated as the square root of Simpson's diversity index over productive rearrangements. TCRdb mirrors the immuneACCESS table, restricted to in-frame sequences. Some clones are absent from its copies; in checked studies, under half trace to an unresolved V gene, and the reason for the others is unknown. The V and J calls and the clone size are those of that table, but D and trimming were determined from the DNA. The sample table shows some 50,000 clones, and 85% to 90% are seen once. Over 4.5% of the sample rests with the top ten.

The sequencing input was peripheral blood. This receptor was identified in a middle-aged man with active COVID-19. The rearrangement joined TRBV9 to TRBJ2-1; a stretch of 8 junction bases matches TRBD2. The CDR3 protein sequence reads: CAGASGPYNEQFF. The DNA reads as follows: TGTGCCGGCGCTAGCGGGCCCTACAATGAGCAGTTCTTC.